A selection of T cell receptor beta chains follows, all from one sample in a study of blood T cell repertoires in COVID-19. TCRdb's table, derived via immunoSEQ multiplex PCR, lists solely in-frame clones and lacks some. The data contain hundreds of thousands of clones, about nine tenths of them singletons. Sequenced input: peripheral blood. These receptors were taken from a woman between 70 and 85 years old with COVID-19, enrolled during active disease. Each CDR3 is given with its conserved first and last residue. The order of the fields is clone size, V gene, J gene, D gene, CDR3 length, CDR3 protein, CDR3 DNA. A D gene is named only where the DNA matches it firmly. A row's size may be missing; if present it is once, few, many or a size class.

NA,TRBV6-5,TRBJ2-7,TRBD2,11,CDKAGDYEQYF,TGCGACAAAGCGGGGGACTACGAGCAGTACTTC
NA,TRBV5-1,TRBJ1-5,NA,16,CASSLGPRGVNQPQHF,TGCGCCAGCAGCTTGGGTCCCAGGGGCGTCAATCAGCCCCAGCATTTT
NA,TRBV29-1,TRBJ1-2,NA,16,CSVESLAGAEIYGYTF,TGCAGCGTTGAGAGTTTGGCAGGGGCGGAAATTTATGGCTACACCTTC
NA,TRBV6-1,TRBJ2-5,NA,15,CASSDPGDREETQYF,TGTGCCAGCAGTGACCCGGGAGACAGGGAAGAGACCCAGTACTTC
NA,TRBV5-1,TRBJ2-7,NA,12,CASSFAGNEQYF,TGCGCCAGCAGCTTTGCAGGGAACGAGCAGTACTTC
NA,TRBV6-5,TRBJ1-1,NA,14,CASSSWTDNTEAFF,TGTGCCAGCAGTTCGTGGACAGATAACACTGAAGCTTTCTTT
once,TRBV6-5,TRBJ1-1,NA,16,CASSYPMGAENTEAFF,TGTGCCAGCAGTTACCCCATGGGGGCGGAGAACACTGAAGCTTTCTTT
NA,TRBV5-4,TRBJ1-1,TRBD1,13,CASSFRDRGRAFF,TGTGCCAGCAGCTTCCGGGACAGGGGGCGAGCTTTCTTT
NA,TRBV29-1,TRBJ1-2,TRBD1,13,CSVGQGGLYGYTF,TGCAGCGTGGGACAGGGCGGACTTTATGGCTACACCTTC
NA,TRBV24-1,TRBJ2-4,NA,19,CATSDPGIQLPLAKNIQYF,TGTGCCACCAGTGATCCCGGGATCCAACTTCCACTAGCCAAAAACATTCAGTACTTC
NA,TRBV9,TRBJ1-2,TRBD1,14,CASSGDRGGYGYTF,TGTGCCAGCAGCGGCGACAGGGGAGGATATGGCTACACCTTC
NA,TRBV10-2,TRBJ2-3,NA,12,CASGTTTDTQYF,TGCGCCAGCGGAACTACCACAGATACGCAGTATTTT
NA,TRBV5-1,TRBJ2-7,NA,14,CASSYGGSTYEQYF,TGCGCCAGCAGCTATGGTGGCAGTACCTACGAGCAGTACTTC
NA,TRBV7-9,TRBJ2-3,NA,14,CASSPAGNTDTQYF,TGTGCCAGCAGCCCCGCGGGGAACACAGATACGCAGTATTTT
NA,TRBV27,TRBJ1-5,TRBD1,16,CASSSQGWYGGQPQHF,TGTGCCAGCAGTTCACAGGGGTGGTATGGTGGTCAGCCCCAGCATTTT
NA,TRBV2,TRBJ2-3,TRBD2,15,CASSELAGETDTQYF,TGTGCCAGCAGTGAACTAGCGGGGGAGACAGATACGCAGTATTTT
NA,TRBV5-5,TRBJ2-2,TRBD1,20,CASSFFDSQGANGRVGELFF,TGTGCCAGCAGCTTTTTCGACTCTCAGGGGGCGAATGGTCGTGTCGGGGAGCTGTTTTTT
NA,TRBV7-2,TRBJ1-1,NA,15,CASSLTGDRNRKAFF,TGTGCCAGCAGCTTAACGGGCGACAGGAATCGTAAAGCTTTCTTT
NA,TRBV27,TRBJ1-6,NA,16,CASSSRTVDYNSPLHF,TGTGCCAGCAGTTCTAGGACTGTTGACTATAATTCACCCCTCCACTTT
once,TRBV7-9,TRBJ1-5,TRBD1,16,CASSLGGTGLNQPQHF,TGTGCCAGCAGCTTAGGGGGGACAGGCCTGAATCAGCCCCAGCATTTT
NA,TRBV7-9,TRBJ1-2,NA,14,CASSSSGGFSGYTF,TGTGCCAGCAGCTCCTCGGGGGGTTTCTCTGGCTACACCTTC
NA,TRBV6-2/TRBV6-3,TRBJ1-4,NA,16,CASSPTLDRSNEKLFF,TGTGCCAGCAGCCCTACCCTGGACAGATCTAATGAAAAACTGTTTTTT
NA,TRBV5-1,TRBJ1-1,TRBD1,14,CASSETGGSTEAFF,TGCGCCAGCAGCGAGACAGGGGGCAGCACTGAAGCTTTCTTT
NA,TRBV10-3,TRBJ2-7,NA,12,CAIRGDSYEQYF,TGTGCCATCAGAGGGGACTCCTACGAGCAGTACTTC
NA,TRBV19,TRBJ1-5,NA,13,CASSSRGNQPQHF,TGTGCCAGTAGTAGTCGCGGCAATCAGCCCCAGCATTTT
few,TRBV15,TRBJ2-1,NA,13,CATSRAQYNEQFF,TGTGCCACCAGCAGAGCCCAATACAATGAGCAGTTCTTC
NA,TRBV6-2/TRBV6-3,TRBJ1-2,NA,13,CASSWRSGNGYTF,TGTGCCAGCAGTTGGAGGTCGGGGAATGGCTACACCTTC
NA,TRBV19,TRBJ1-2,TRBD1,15,CASSLDRGGDYGYTF,TGTGCCAGTAGTCTAGACAGGGGAGGGGACTATGGCTACACCTTC
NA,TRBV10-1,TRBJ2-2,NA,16,CASSESRGGNTGELFF,TGCGCCAGCAGTGAATCTAGGGGGGGTAACACCGGGGAGCTGTTTTTT
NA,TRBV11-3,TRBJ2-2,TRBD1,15,CASSLGDRGTGELFF,TGTGCCAGCAGCTTGGGGGACAGGGGGACCGGGGAGCTGTTTTTT
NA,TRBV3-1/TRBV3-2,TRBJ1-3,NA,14,CASGETGSGNTIYF,TGTGCCAGCGGAGAGACAGGCTCTGGAAACACCATATATTTT
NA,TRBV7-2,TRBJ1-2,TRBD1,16,CASSLVGTGGYFGYTF,TGTGCCAGCAGCTTAGTGGGGACAGGGGGTTACTTTGGCTACACCTTC
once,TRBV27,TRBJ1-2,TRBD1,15,CASSPRQGVGYGYTF,TGTGCCAGCAGTCCCCGACAGGGCGTCGGCTATGGCTACACCTTC
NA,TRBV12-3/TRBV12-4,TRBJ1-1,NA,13,CASTSHWASEAFF,TGTGCCAGCACCTCTCATTGGGCGAGTGAAGCTTTCTTT
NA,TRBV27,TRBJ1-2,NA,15,CASSLFGQRNYGYTF,TGTGCCAGCAGTTTGTTCGGACAGAGAAACTATGGCTACACCTTC
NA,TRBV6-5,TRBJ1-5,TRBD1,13,CASRTGSHQPQHF,TGTGCCAGCAGGACAGGGAGCCATCAGCCCCAGCATTTT
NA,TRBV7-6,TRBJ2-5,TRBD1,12,CASSPSVGTDYF,TGTGCCAGCAGCCCCTCCGTTGGGACAGATTACTTC